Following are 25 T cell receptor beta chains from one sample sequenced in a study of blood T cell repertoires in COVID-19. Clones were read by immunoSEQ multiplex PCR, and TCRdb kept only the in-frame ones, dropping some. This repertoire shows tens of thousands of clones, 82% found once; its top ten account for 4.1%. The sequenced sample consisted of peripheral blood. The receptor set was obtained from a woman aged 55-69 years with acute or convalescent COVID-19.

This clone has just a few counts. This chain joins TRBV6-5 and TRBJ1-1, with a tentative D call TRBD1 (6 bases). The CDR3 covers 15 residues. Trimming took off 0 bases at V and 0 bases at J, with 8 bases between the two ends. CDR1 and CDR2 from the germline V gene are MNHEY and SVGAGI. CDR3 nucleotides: TGTGCCAGCAGTTACTCGTCAGGGGTGAACACTGAAGCTTTCTTT. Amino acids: CASSYSSGVNTEAFF.

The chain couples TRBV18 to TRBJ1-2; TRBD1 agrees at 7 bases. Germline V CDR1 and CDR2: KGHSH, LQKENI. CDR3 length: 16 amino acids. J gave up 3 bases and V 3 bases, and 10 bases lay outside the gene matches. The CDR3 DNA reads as TGTGCCAGCTCACCCCAATCACAGGGGCGCGACTATGGCTACACCTTC. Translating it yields CASSPQSQGRDYGYTF. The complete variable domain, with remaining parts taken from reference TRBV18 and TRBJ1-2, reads NAGVMQNPRHLVRRRGQEARLRCSPMKGHSHVYWYRQLPEEGLKFMVYLQKENIIDESGMPKERFSAEFPKEGPSILRIQQVVRGDSAAYFCASSPQSQGRDYGYTFGSGTRLTVV.

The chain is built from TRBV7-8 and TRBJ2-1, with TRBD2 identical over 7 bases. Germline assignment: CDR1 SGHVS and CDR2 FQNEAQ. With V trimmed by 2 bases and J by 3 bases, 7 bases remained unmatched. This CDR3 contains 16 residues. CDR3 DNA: TGTGCCAGCAGCTTATTCGGCGGGGGTCTCTACAATGAGCAGTTCTTC. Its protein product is CASSLFGGGLYNEQFF.

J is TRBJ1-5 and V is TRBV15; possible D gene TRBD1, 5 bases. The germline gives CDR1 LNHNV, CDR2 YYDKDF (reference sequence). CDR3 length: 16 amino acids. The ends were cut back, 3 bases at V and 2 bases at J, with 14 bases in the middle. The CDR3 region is CATSSGWGVRNQPQHF. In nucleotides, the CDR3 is TGTGCCACCAGCAGTGGTTGGGGGGTTCGCAATCAGCCCCAGCATTTT.

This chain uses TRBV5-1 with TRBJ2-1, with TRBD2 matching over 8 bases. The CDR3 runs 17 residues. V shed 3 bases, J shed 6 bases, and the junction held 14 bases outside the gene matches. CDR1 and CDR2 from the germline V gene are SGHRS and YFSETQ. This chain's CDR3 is CASSSPSAGGLGNEQFF. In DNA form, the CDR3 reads TGCGCCAGCAGCTCCCCCAGCGCGGGAGGCTTGGGCAATGAGCAGTTCTTC.

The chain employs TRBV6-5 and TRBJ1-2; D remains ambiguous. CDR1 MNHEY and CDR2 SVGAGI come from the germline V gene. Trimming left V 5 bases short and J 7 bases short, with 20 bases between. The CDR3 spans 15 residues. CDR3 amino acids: CASSTAGYRSVGYTF. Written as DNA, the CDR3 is TGTGCCAGCAGTACGGCCGGGTACCGCTCGGTTGGCTACACCTTC.

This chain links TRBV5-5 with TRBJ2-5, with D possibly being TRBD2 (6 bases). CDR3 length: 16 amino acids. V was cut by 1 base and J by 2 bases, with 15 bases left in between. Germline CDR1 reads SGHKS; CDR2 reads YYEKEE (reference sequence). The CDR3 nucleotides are TGTGCCAGCAGCTTGCAGGGTGCGCGGGGACAAGAGACCCAGTACTTC. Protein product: CASSLQGARGQETQYF.

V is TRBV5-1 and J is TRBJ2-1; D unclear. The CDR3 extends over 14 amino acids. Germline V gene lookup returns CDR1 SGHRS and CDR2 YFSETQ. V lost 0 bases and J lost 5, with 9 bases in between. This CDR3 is CASSLGSRDNEQFF. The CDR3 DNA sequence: TGCGCCAGCAGCTTGGGATCCCGGGACAATGAGCAGTTCTTC.

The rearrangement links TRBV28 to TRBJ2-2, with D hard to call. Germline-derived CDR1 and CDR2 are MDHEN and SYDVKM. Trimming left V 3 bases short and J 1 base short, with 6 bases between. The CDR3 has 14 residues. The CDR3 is CASSFPQNTGELFF. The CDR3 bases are TGTGCCAGCAGTTTCCCCCAGAACACCGGGGAGCTGTTTTTT.

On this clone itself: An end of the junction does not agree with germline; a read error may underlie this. The CDR3, as DNA: TGTGCCTGGAGCCGGGGGACAGGGGAGTGCTTC. Encoded protein: CAWSRGTGECF. The chain uses TRBV30 and TRBJ2-7; 10 bases are shared with TRBD1. Per the germline V gene, CDR1 is GTSNPN and CDR2 is SVGIG (reference sequence). CDR3 size: 11 residues.

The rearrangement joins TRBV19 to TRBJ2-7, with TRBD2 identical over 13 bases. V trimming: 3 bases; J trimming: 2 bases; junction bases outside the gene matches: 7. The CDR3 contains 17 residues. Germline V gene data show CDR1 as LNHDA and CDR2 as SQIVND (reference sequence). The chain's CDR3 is CASSMGLAGPQTYEQYF. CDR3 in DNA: TGTGCCAGTAGTATGGGACTAGCGGGACCCCAAACCTACGAGCAGTACTTC.

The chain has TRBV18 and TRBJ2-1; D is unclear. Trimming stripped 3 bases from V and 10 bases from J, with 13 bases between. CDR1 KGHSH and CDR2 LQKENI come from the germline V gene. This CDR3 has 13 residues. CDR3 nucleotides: TGTGCCAGCTCACCGAACACCATCGGGGAGCAGTTCTTC. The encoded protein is CASSPNTIGEQFF.

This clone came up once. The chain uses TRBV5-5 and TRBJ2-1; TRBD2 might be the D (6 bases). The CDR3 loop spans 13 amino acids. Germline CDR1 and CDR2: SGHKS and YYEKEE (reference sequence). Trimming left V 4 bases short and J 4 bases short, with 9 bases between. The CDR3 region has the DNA TGTGCCAGCAGCCTGGGACTTTACAATGAGCAGTTCTTC. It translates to CASSLGLYNEQFF.

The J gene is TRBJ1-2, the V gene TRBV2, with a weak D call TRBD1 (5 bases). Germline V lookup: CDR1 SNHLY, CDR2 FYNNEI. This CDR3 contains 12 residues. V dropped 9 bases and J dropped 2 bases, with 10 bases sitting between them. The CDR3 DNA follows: TGTGCCAGTCAGGGCTTGAACTATGGCTACACCTTC. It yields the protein CASQGLNYGYTF.

CDR3 in DNA: TGTGCCAGCCGCTGGGACAACCAGGAAAAACTGTTTTTT. Its protein is CASRWDNQEKLFF. V usage is TRBV7-9 and J usage is TRBJ1-4, with a weak D call TRBD1 (6 bases). Per germline, CDR1 SEHNR and CDR2 FQNEAQ (reference sequence). The CDR3 sequence is 13 residues long. V lost 8 bases and J 8 bases, leaving 15 bases between the germline ends.

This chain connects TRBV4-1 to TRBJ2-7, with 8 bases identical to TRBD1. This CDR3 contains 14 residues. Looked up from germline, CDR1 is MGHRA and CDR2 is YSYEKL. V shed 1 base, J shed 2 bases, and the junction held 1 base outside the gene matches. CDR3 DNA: TGCGCCAGCAGCCAAGCGGACAGGGCCTACGAGCAGTACTTC. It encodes CASSQADRAYEQYF.

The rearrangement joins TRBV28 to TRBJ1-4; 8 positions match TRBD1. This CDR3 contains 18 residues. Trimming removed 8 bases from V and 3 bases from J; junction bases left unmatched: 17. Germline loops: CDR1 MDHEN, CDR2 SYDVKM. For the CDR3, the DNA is TGTGCCAGCTGGGGGCGTGACAGGGGCGCAGGAGCTAATGAAAAACTGTTTTTT. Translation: CASWGRDRGAGANEKLFF. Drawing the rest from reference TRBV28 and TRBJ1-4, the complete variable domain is DVKVTQSSRYLVKRTGEKVFLECVQDMDHENMFWYRQDPGLGLRLIYFSYDVKMKEKGDIPEGYSVSREKKERFSLILESASTNQTSMYLCASWGRDRGAGANEKLFFGSGTQLSVL.

The CDR3 here is CASSYGTGMNTEAFF. The CDR3 DNA reads TGTGCCAGCAGTTACGGTACAGGAATGAACACTGAAGCTTTCTTT. The rearrangement uses TRBV6-6 and TRBJ1-1, with D perhaps TRBD1 (5 bases). V lost 2 bases to trimming and J lost 0 bases, with 10 bases between them. This CDR3 contains 15 residues. Per germline, CDR1 MNHNY and CDR2 SVGAGI (reference sequence).

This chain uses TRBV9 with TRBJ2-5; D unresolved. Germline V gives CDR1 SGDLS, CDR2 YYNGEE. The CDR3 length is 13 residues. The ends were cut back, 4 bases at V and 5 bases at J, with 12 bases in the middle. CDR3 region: CASSPQVRETQYF. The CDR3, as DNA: TGTGCCAGCAGCCCTCAGGTTCGGGAGACCCAGTACTTC.

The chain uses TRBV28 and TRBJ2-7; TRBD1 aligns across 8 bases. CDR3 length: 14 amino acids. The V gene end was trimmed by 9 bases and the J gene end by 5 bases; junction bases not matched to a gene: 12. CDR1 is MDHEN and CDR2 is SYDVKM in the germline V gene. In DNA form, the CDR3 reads TGTGCCAGTGGTAACCGGGACAGGAGGGACGAGCAGTACTTC. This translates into CASGNRDRRDEQYF.

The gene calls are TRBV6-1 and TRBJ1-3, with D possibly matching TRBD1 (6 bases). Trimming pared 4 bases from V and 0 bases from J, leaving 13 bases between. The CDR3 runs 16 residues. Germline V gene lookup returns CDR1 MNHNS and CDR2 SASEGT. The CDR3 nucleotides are TGTGCCAGCAGTGTCGTCGGGGGGCACTCTGGAAACACCATATATTTT. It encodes CASSVVGGHSGNTIYF.

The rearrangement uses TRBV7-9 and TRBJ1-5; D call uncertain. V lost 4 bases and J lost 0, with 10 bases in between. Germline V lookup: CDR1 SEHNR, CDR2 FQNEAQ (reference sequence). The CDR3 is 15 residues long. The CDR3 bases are TGTGCCAGCAGCTCTAGCTCCTATAGCAATCAGCCCCAGCATTTT. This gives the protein CASSSSSYSNQPQHF. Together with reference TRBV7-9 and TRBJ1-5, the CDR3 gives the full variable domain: DTGVSQNPRHKITKRGQNVTFRCDPISEHNRLYWYRQTLGQGPEFLTYFQNEAQLEKSRLLSDRFSAERPKGSFSTLEIQRTEQGDSAMYLCASSSSSYSNQPQHFGDGTRLSIL.

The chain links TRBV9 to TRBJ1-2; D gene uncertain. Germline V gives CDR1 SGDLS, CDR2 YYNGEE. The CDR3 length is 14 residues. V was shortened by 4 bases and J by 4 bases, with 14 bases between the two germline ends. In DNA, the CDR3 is TGTGCCAGCAGCCCCGAGTCATCGGTCTATGGCTACACCTTC. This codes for CASSPESSVYGYTF.

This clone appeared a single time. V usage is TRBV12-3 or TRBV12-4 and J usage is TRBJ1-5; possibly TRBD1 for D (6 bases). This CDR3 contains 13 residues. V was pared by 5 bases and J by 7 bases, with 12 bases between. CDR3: CASSPNRDQPQHF. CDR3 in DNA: TGTGCCAGCAGTCCTAACAGGGACCAGCCCCAGCATTTT.

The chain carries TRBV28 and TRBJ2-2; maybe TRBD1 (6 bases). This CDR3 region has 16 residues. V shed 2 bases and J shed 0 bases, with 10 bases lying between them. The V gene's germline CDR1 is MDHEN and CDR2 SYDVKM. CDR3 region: CASSLGQISNTGELFF. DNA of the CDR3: TGTGCCAGCAGTTTAGGACAGATATCGAACACCGGGGAGCTGTTTTTT.